This TCR beta chain stems from a study of T cell responses to AZD1222 COVID-19 vaccine. Study findings and constraints: Repertoire sampling happened only post peak T cell response. Nearly half of spike-specific TCRs reportedly target variant regions that are unmutated in the B.1.351 and B.1.1.7 variants.

Data came from immunoSEQ multiplex PCR; TCRdb stores just in-frame clones and leaves some out. The sample records fewer than 200,000 clones, roughly 90% being singletons. With respect to this clone: What it binds is not known.

Germline assignment: CDR1 SGDLS and CDR2 YYNGEE. Trimming took 4 bases from V and 3 from J, leaving 14 bases between them. This CDR3 contains 14 residues. The V gene is TRBV9, the J gene TRBJ2-7; D is perhaps TRBD1 (5 bases). The specimen was peripheral blood, collected 28 days after the second AZD1222 dose. The TCR comes from an adult who received the AZD1222 COVID-19 vaccine. CDR3 amino acids: CASSPTTDSYEQYF. CDR3 DNA sequence: TGTGCCAGCAGCCCCACGACAGATAGCTACGAGCAGTACTTC.